Described below is a single T cell receptor (beta chain) sequence and its context. This receptor's antigen is unknown. Base qualities are not provided; no much larger clone lies one nucleotide away. CDR1 and CDR2 are drawn from the germline V gene (reference sequence): LNHDA, SQIVND. Trimming removed 3 bases from V and 3 bases from J, leaving 12 bases between the germline ends. Spanning cysteine to phenylalanine, the CDR3 consists of 14 amino acids. Left in the record is the CDR3 DNA by itself, 42 bases read in frame from the first base. Each collaborating institution followed its own protocols to collect whole blood in K2EDTA tubes. For TCRbeta analysis, collaborators shipped samples as frozen whole blood, isolated PBMCs, or DNA extracted from either of those sample types. This sample was taken from a study of blood T cell repertoires in COVID-19 (dated by TCRdb to about 2020). As for the study more broadly: Samples covering the acute and convalescent phases of COVID-19 were provided by collaborators in the United States, Italy and Spain. The prospective study material was composed of cDNA or gDNA derived from T cells, B-cell-depleted T cells, or PBMCs. Subjects who had been exposed to COVID-19, were actively infected with it, or had recovered from it provided the deeply sampled blood TCRbeta repertoires that made up the dataset. The repertoires were made available in a free public database intended to serve as a resource for research on the immune response to SARS-CoV-2. The samples were drawn from two sources: the first 160 participants of the ongoing ImmuneRACE study, and approximately 1,300 subjects contributed by 6 global collaborators. A de-identified subject ID, COVID-19 status, age in years and sex were almost always included in the sample metadata. Where HLA class I and class II types were available, the types were taken from metadata supplied by the sample provider, not from assay-based typing. Study-wide conclusions, independent of this receptor: The quantity of clinical and demographic metadata differed by source and by participant and was supplied without curation.

TCRbeta CDR3 regions were amplified from genomic DNA by means of the immunoSEQ Assay, a bias-controlled multiplex PCR. Processing in the source paper ran as follows. Nucleated cell counts per sample were estimated from amplification of reference gene primers within the assay. To quantify the absolute abundance of each unique TCRbeta CDR3 rearrangement, sequence reads were collapsed and filtered. For each sample, productive Simpson clonality was calculated as the square root of Simpson's diversity index across productive rearrangements. In its TCRdb copy, this immuneACCESS table keeps in-frame sequences only and misses some clones. Where compared with another copy, unresolved V genes explain less than half of these, and the others have no known cause. V, J and clone size were drawn from that table, and D and trimming were deduced from the DNA. The sample table records about 150,000 clones; 84% of these occur just once. The ten largest clones take up nearly 10% of the sample.

Here the chain combines TRBV19 and TRBJ2-7, and TRBD2 may be the D gene, going by 5 matching bases. This receptor was identified in a woman aged 50 to 60 with acute or convalescent COVID-19. Sequenced material: peripheral blood. The nucleotide sequence is TGTGCCAGTAGTATTCGGGGAGACCTCTACGAGCAGTACTTC. It encodes CASSIRGDLYEQYF. Here the CDR3 is joined to the reference TRBV19 and TRBJ2-7 genes, and the full variable domain is: DGGITQSPKYLFRKEGQNVTLSCEQNLNHDAMYWYRQDPGQGLRLIYYSQIVNDFQKGDIAEGYSVSREKKESFPLTVTSAQKNPTAFYLCASSIRGDLYEQYFGPGTRLTVT.